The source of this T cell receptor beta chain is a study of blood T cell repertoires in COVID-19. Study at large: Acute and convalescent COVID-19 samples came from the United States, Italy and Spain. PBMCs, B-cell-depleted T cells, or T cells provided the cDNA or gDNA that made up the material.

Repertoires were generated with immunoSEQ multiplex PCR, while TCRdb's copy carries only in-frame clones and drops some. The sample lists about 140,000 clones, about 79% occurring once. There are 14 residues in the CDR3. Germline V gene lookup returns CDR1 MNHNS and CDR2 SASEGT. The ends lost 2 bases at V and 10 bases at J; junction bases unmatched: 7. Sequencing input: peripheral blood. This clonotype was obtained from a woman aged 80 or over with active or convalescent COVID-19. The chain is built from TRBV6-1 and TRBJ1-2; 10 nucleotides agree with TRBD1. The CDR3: CASSERTGGGVYTF. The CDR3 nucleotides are TGTGCCAGCAGTGAAAGGACAGGGGGAGGCGTCTACACCTTC.